Presented here are 3 T cell receptor beta chains from one specimen sequenced in a study of OX40 agonist ivuxolimab in advanced cancers. TCRdb's copy holds only in-frame clones and misses some; the assay was immunoSEQ multiplex PCR. Found here are roughly 44,000 clones, about 85% of them singletons; the top ten hold approximately 7.5%. The sample here was CD4+ or CD8+ T cells sorted from blood, taken in a trial of the OX40 agonist ivuxolimab. The receptors derive from an adult with an advanced solid tumor such as melanoma, head and neck, liver or kidney cancer.

CDR3 region: CASSDPGVNTEAFF. The CDR3, as DNA: TGCGCCAGCAGTGACCCGGGGGTAAACACTGAAGCTTTCTTT. This sequence joins TRBV10-2 and TRBJ1-1; D may be TRBD1 (5 bases). V was cut by 3 bases and J by 2 bases, with 10 bases left in between. The CDR3 is made up of 14 amino acids. The germline V gene encodes CDR1 WSHSY and CDR2 SAAADI.

This chain links TRBV11-2 with TRBJ2-1; no definite D call. This CDR3 contains 12 residues. Germline assignment: CDR1 SGHAT and CDR2 FQNNGV. Trimming left V 0 bases short and J 8 bases short, with 5 bases between. The DNA for the CDR3 is TGTGCCAGCAGCTTAGATCGGGATGAGCAGTTCTTC. Translation: CASSLDRDEQFF.

The chain employs TRBV10-3 and TRBJ2-3; the D is unclear. V lost 2 bases to trimming and J lost 2 bases, with 5 bases between them. This CDR3 has 13 amino acids. From germline, CDR1 is ENHRY and CDR2 SYGVKD. CDR3 bases: TGTGCCATCAGTGAGGGGAACACAGATACGCAGTATTTT. Residues: CAISEGNTDTQYF.